This record concerns one T cell receptor (beta chain) sequence. In its sample, this clone comes out as large (0.1 to 1%). What antigen it recognizes has not been identified. One base away there is no much larger clone; base qualities are not given. Peripheral blood and lesional scalp punch biopsies were obtained from patients with alopecia areata. After PBMCs were isolated by density centrifugation and stained for CD3, CD4 and CD8, a FACSAria was used to sort CD4+ and CD8+ T cells. Alopecia areata patients who were not treated were recruited through a multicenter biomarker study. For roughly 5 biomarker-study patients, blood CD8+ T cells were further sorted into NKG2D-low and NKG2D-high fractions. CDR1 and CDR2 were assigned from the germline V gene (reference sequence) as SEHNR and FQNEAQ. Trimming at the junction amounts to 1 base on V and 8 bases on J, and the germline ends lie 6 bases apart. Its CDR3 holds 12 amino acids, cysteine through phenylalanine. The entry retains the CDR3 DNA only, 36 bases that are in frame from base 1.

The library was obtained by the immunoSEQ multiplex PCR assay. For TCR sequencing, RNA was extracted from every sample and reverse transcribed into cDNA to serve as template. First-strand cDNA was synthesized with SuperScript III using a 2:1 mix of oligo-dT and random hexamers. Amplification bias was assessed with a synthetic immune receptor repertoire, and residual bias was removed computationally. In the paper's pipeline: After raw reads were preprocessed to remove errors, the CDR3 was defined following IMGT conventions as running from the conserved cysteine to phenylalanine. Clonality was computed by normalizing Shannon entropy by log2 of the number of productive unique TCRs and subtracting the result from 1. CD4 or CD8 identity of scalp clones was inferred by cross-referencing scalp TCRbeta sequences with sorted blood CD4 and CD8 repertoires. Entries here come from immuneACCESS through TCRdb and include only in-frame sequences with V and J called. Some clones fail to appear in such tables; in the studies checked, an unresolved V gene covers under half of the shortfall, and the cause of the remainder is unknown. V and J calls and clone size follow that table, whereas D and trimming were derived from the DNA. The sample records 100,000 to 150,000 clones, approximately 47% of which are singletons. Jointly, the top ten make up 10% to 13% of the sample.

These data are taken from a study of CD8+ T cells in alopecia areata (dated by TCRdb to the late 2010s). About the full investigation: In both human patients and the C3H/HeJ mouse model, the study applied high-throughput TCRbeta sequencing to look at T cell clonal expansion in alopecia areata. TCRbeta CDR3 regions were amplified by immunoSEQ multiplex PCR with 35 Vbeta forward and 13 Jbeta reverse primers. In humans, TCRbeta sequencing was performed on scalp tissue and on sorted CD4+ and CD8+ peripheral blood T cells from healthy controls and from patients with patchy or totalis/universalis alopecia areata. Clonality in the scalp was compared among normal scalp (n=4), patchy alopecia areata scalp (n=8), and alopecia totalis/universalis scalp (n=8). RNA was extracted with the PAXgene miRNA kit for fixed scalp, the miRNeasy kit for PBMCs, and the RNeasy kit for mouse skin.

Overall study outcomes, separate from this receptor: Unlike mouse skin, which is dominated by gammadelta T cells, normal human skin has resident alphabeta T cells that are also sequenced, and this complicates analysis of the scalp TCR repertoire. TCR sequences shared between patients were less clear than in mice, possibly partly because of HLA diversity in the patient population. Compared with normal scalp, lesional scalp, particularly in alopecia totalis/universalis, had higher clonality and more expanded CD8+ clones, which suggests antigenic drive.

The TCR was taken from a human donor with alopecia areata. Specimen: NKG2D-low CD8+ T cells sorted from blood. In the paper's terms, the cell subset or site label means: sorted CD8+ NKG2D-low blood T cells. The V gene is TRBV7-9 and the J gene is TRBJ2-1, with no confidently assigned D gene. The sequenced DNA is TGTGCCAGCAGCTTAGGAGCAGATGAGCAGTTCTTC. Its product reads: CASSLGADEQFF.